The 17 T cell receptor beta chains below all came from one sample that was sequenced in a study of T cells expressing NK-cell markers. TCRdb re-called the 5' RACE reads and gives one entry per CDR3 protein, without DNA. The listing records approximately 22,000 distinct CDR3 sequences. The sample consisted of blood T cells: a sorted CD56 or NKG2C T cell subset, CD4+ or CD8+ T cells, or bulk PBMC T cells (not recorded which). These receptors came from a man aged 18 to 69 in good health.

The CDR3 loop reads CASSQDVPGEGDEQFF. The chain links TRBV3-1 to TRBJ2-1; TCRdb lists TRBD1, though no DNA is available to test this call. The CDR3 extends over 16 amino acids. CDR1 and CDR2 from the germline V gene are LGHDT and YNNKEL (reference sequence).

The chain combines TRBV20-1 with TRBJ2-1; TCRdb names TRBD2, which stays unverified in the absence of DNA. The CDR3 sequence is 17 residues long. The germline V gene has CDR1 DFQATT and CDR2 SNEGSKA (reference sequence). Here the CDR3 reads CSARGLLAGASYNEQFF.

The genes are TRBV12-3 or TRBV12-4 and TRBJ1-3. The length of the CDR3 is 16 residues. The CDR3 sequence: CASSFFLQLSGNTIYF.

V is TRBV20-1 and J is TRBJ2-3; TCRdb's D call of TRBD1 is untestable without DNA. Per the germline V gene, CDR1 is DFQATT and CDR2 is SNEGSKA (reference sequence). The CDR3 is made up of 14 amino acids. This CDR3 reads CSAFRDRVTDTQYF.

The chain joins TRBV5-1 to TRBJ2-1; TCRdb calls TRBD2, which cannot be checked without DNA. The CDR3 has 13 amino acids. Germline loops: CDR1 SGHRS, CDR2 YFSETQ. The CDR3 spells CASSLAGRSRQFF.

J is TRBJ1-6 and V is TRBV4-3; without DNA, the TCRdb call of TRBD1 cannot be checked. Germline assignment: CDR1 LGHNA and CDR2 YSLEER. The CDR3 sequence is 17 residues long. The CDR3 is CASSPFTTGSGSSPLHF.

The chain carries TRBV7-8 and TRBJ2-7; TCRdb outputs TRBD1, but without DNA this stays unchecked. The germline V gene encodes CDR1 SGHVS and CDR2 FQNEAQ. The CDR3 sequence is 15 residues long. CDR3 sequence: CASSPLGADFYEQYF.

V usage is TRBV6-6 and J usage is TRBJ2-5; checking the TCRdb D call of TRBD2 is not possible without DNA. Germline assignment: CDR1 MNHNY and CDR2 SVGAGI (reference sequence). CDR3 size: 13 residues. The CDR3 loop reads CASSLEDGETQYF.

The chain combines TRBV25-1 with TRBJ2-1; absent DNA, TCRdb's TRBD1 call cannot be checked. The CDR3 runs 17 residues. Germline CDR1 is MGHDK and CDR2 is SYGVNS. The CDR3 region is CASRATGPRRGYNEQFF.

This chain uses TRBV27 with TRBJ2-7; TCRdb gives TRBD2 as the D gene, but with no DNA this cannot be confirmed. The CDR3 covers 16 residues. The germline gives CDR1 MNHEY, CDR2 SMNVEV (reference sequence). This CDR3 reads CASSSIAGVPPYEQYF.

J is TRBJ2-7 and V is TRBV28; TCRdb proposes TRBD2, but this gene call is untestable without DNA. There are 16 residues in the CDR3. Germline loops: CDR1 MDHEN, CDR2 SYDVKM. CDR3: CASSFASSGVIYEQYF.

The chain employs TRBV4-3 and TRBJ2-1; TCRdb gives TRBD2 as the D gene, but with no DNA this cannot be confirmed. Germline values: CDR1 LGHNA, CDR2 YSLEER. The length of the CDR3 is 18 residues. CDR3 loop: CASSQAPRAGGPYNEQFF.

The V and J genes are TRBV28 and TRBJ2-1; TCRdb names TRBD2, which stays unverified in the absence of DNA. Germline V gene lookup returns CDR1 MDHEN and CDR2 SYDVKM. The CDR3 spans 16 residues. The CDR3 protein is CASKPPPSGNYNEQFF.

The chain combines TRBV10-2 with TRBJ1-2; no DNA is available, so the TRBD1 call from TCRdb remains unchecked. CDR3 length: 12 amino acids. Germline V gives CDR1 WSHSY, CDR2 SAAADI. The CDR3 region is CASTPSGVGYTF.

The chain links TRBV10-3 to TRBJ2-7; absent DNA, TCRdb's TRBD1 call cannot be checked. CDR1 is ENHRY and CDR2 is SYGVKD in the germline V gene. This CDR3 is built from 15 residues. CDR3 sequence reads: CAISNSRDRVREQYF.

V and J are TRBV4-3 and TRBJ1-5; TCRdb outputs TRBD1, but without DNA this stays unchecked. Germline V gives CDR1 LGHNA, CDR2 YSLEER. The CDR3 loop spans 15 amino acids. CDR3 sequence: CASSQDRSGAQPQHF.

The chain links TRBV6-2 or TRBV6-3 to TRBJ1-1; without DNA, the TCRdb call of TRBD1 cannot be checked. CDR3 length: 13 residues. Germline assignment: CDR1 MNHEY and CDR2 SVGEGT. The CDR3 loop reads CASGMNLNTEAFF.